The following is a T cell receptor beta chain sequence with its context. The CDR3 runs to 11 residues. CDR1 LGHNA and CDR2 YNFKEQ come from the germline V gene. V was cut by 4 bases and J by 1 base, with 2 bases left in between. The protocol was immunoSEQ multiplex PCR, while the TCRdb copy is restricted to in-frame clones and leaves out a portion. This table has a few hundred thousand clones, approximately 95% appearing once. The data originate from a study of shared T cell receptors in the human thymus. This TCR derives from a human donor. The genes are TRBV4-2 and TRBJ2-7; D gene unclear. The sample comprised thymocytes. As DNA, the CDR3 is TGTGCCAGCAGCCCATCCTACGAGCAGTACTTC. Residues: CASSPSYEQYF.